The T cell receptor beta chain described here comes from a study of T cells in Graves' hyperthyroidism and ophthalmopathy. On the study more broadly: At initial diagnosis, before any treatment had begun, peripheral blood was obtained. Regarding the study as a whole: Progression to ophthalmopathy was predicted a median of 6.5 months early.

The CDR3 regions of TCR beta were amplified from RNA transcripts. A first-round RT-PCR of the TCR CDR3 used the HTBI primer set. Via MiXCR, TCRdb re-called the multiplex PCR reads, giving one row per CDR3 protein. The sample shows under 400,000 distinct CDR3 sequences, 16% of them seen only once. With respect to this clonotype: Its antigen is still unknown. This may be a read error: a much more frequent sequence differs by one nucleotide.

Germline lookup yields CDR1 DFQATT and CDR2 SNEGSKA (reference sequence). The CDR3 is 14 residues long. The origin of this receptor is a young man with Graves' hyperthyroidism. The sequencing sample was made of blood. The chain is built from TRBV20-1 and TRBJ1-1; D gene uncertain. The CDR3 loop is CSAAPAGVNTEVFF. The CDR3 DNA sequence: TGCAGTGCAGCACCCGCGGGAGTGAACACTGAAGTTTTCTTT.